This T cell receptor (beta chain) came from a study of blood T cell repertoires in COVID-19. Background on the study: Samples came from the United States, Italy and Spain, spanning acute and convalescent COVID-19.

Trimming left V 4 bases short and J 0 bases short, with 5 bases between. The CDR3 consists of 13 residues. Germline-derived CDR1 and CDR2 are SGDLS and YYNGEE. Comment on this clone: This sample also contains other DNA sequences that code for the same CDR3.

Study processing details: Estimated nucleated cell counts came from reference gene primer amplification. The table came from immunoSEQ multiplex PCR; TCRdb's copy has only in-frame clones and leaves some out. The DNA gave D and trimming, while V, J and clone size come from that table. The repertoire holds 90,000 or so clones, around 86% seen once, with about 25% in the top ten. This chain connects TRBV9 to TRBJ1-3; the D is unclear. Sequencing was done on a sample of peripheral blood. The clonotype was recovered from a human donor in a cohort sampled during active COVID-19. The CDR3 nucleotides read TGTGCCAGCAGCCGGGGCTCTGGAAACACCATATATTTT. This sequence encodes CASSRGSGNTIYF.